This TCR beta chain came from a study of cytomegalovirus exposure and HLA in healthy donors. In the study overall: HLA-typed donors were the source of about 90 million unique TCRs held in an early data release.

60 Vbeta and 13 Jbeta primers were used in PCR. Only in-frame clones appear in the TCRdb table, and some are missing; sequencing was by immunoSEQ multiplex PCR. In the table there are some 180,000 clones, just under 80% of which are singletons. Nominally healthy donors were sampled, though unrecorded immune exposures were likely. This CDR3 has 14 residues. Germline V gene sequence: CDR1 SGHAT, CDR2 FQNNGV. Concerning this clone: Its antigen is currently unknown. At one end, the junction sequence differs from germline, possibly due to a read error.

Study observations and caveats: Common viral pathogens seemed, in a later analysis, to connect with several of the most significant clusters. Later analysis identified about 15,000 TCR beta sequences associated with HLA alleles, using a false discovery rate threshold of 0.05.

V is TRBV11-2 and J is TRBJ1-3; D gene ambiguous. Sequences were obtained from PBMCs. The TCR comes from a female donor in good health and CMV-seronegative. The CDR3 region has the DNA TGTGCCAGCAGTTCGGGGAGTACTGGAAACGCCATATATTTT. Translation: CASSSGSTGNAIYF.